This TCR beta chain was sequenced for a study of post-analysis software for immune sequencing data. Study-level background: Several disease courses (relapsing-remitting, secondary progressive and progressive-relapsing) of multiple sclerosis were included. Regarding the study as a whole: Roughly 5 TRBV segments (TRBV5-6, TRBV5-1 and TRBV20-1 among them) occurred more frequently in patients than in controls. Comparison with controls showed significantly lower normalized Chao1 diversity in multiple sclerosis patients. Under the F measure, samples that were prepared in one batch clustered strongly together.

Deletions cut 5 bases from V and 1 base from J, with 13 bases between. Germline loops: CDR1 SGHTA, CDR2 FQGTGA. This CDR3 contains 15 residues. Notes on this clonotype: What it binds is not known.

Unique molecular identifiers featured in each of the TCR beta cDNA libraries. T cells numbering roughly 1 to 10 million gave rise to a few hundred thousand cDNA molecules. Each CDR3 protein gets one entry after TCRdb re-called the PCR reads with MiXCR. This table holds approximately 770,000 distinct CDR3 sequences, 46% found once. The chain uses TRBV7-3 and TRBJ2-3, with D tentatively TRBD1 (6 bases). This clonotype was obtained from a girl between 5 and 17 years old with multiple sclerosis. Sequencing was performed on blood. CDR3 sequence: CASSAQGRGTDTQYF. As DNA, the CDR3 is TGTGCCAGCAGCGCCCAGGGGCGAGGCACAGATACGCAGTATTTT.